This entry lists 24 T cell receptor beta chains sequenced from one sample in a study of blood T cell repertoires in COVID-19. Assay: immunoSEQ multiplex PCR; the TCRdb copy retains only in-frame clones and omits some. This table holds some 180,000 clones, roughly three quarters found once. The sequenced material came from PBMCs or T cells enriched from blood (not recorded which). The receptors originated from a man aged 55 to 69 who had been exposed to COVID-19.

This rearrangement joins TRBV19 to TRBJ1-4; weak D call: TRBD1 (6 bases). The CDR3 contains 15 residues. CDR1 and CDR2 (germline): LNHDA, SQIVND (reference sequence). Trimming stripped 5 bases from V and 8 bases from J, with 18 bases between. For the CDR3, the DNA is TGTGCCAGTAGTTCTGGGGGGGCCCGCGGGGAAAAACTGTTTTTT. Translation: CASSSGGARGEKLFF.

The chain joins TRBV15 to TRBJ2-2; possible D gene TRBD1, 5 bases. V lost 1 base and J lost 3, with 9 bases in between. There are 15 residues in the CDR3. Germline loops: CDR1 LNHNV, CDR2 YYDKDF (reference sequence). The CDR3 region has the DNA TGTGCCACCAGCAGAGCTTCAGGGTACACCGGGGAGCTGTTTTTT. Translation gives CATSRASGYTGELFF. The complete variable domain, with remaining parts taken from reference TRBV15 and TRBJ2-2, reads DAMVIQNPRYQVTQFGKPVTLSCSQTLNHNVMYWYQQKSSQAPKLLFHYYDKDFNNEADTPDNFQSRRPNTSFCFLDIRSPGLGDTAMYLCATSRASGYTGELFFGEGSRLTVL.

This clone showed up just a few times. The V and J genes are TRBV7-3 and TRBJ1-1, with D perhaps matching TRBD1 (5 bases). V lost 2 bases, J lost 4 bases, and 11 bases lay in between. From germline, CDR1 is SGHTA and CDR2 FQGTGA. This CDR3 region has 14 residues. This CDR3 is CASSLDGAGTEAFF. For the CDR3, the DNA is TGTGCCAGCAGCTTAGATGGGGCTGGCACTGAAGCTTTCTTT.

This clone was picked up a small number of times. This chain links TRBV29-1 with TRBJ2-1, with 7 bases identical to TRBD2. This CDR3 contains 17 residues. The J segment lost 0 bases and the V segment lost 7 bases, leaving 15 bases of the junction unmatched. Germline lookup yields CDR1 SQVTM and CDR2 ANQGSEA. CDR3 protein: CSARGASGESSYNEQFF. The CDR3, as DNA: TGCAGCGCCAGAGGGGCTAGCGGCGAAAGCTCCTACAATGAGCAGTTCTTC.

The rearrangement links TRBV11-1 to TRBJ2-1, with D possibly TRBD1 on 5 matching bases. Germline CDR1 reads SGHAT; CDR2 reads FQDESV (reference sequence). V gave up 3 bases and J gave up 8 bases, with 8 bases separating them. The CDR3 consists of 12 residues. The CDR3, as DNA: TGTGCCAGCAGCTTTAAGGGGCATGAGCAGTTCTTC. Its protein product is CASSFKGHEQFF.

V is TRBV4-2 and J is TRBJ2-3; 12 bases line up with TRBD2. CDR1 LGHNA and CDR2 YNFKEQ come from the germline V gene. The V gene end was trimmed by 4 bases and the J gene end by 3 bases; junction bases not matched to a gene: 5. The CDR3 has 16 residues. CDR3 sequence: CASSRRLAGETDTQYF. Here the CDR3 DNA reads TGTGCCAGCAGCCGCAGACTAGCGGGAGAGACAGATACGCAGTATTTT.

The rearrangement joins TRBV23-1 to TRBJ2-7; possible D gene TRBD2, 6 bases. TRBV23-1 qualifies as an ORF whose function is uncertain. V shed 4 bases and J shed 2 bases, with 12 bases lying between them. There are 14 residues in the CDR3. DNA of the CDR3: TGCGCCAGCAGTCGACCGGGACTGCCCTACGAGCAGTACTTC. Translating gives CASSRPGLPYEQYF.

The V call is TRBV4-1, the J call TRBJ1-1, with D maybe TRBD1 (6 bases). Per germline, CDR1 MGHRA and CDR2 YSYEKL. The V and J ends lost 0 bases and 1 base respectively, with 15 bases between them. The CDR3 has 17 amino acids. The CDR3: CASSQDLVIGGNTEAFF. CDR3 DNA sequence: TGCGCCAGCAGCCAAGATCTAGTTATAGGGGGGAACACTGAAGCTTTCTTT.

J is TRBJ2-7 and V is TRBV3-1 (or the pseudogene TRBV3-2), with D unclear. Germline V gives CDR1 LGHDT, CDR2 YNNKEL (reference sequence). Trimming stripped 2 bases from V and 12 bases from J, with 11 bases between. The CDR3 is made up of 11 amino acids. The CDR3 sequence: CASSQHAEAYF. DNA for the CDR3: TGTGCCAGCAGCCAACACGCTGAGGCGTACTTC.

The chain is built from TRBV27 and TRBJ2-1, with 10 bases matching TRBD2. The V and J ends lost 5 bases and 5 bases, in that order; junction bases with no gene match: 12. Germline CDR1 MNHEY, CDR2 SMNVEV (reference sequence). The CDR3 is 17 residues long. This chain's CDR3 is CASSGGPLAGVHNEQFF. The CDR3 DNA reads as TGTGCCAGCAGTGGGGGACCGCTAGCGGGAGTCCACAATGAGCAGTTCTTC.

The chain employs TRBV5-1 and TRBJ2-5; no clear D. V was shortened by 0 bases and J by 4 bases, with 4 bases between the two germline ends. This CDR3 contains 12 residues. Germline CDR1 SGHRS, CDR2 YFSETQ. The CDR3 spells CASSLALETQYF. The CDR3, as DNA: TGCGCCAGCAGCTTGGCCCTAGAGACCCAGTACTTC. Combining the CDR3 with reference TRBV5-1 and TRBJ2-5 gives the whole variable domain KAGVTQTPRYLIKTRGQQVTLSCSPISGHRSVSWYQQTPGQGLQFLFEYFSETQRNKGNFPGRFSGRQFSNSRSEMNVSTLELGDSALYLCASSLALETQYFGPGTRLLVL.

V gene TRBV28 combines with J gene TRBJ1-1; no firm D call. The germline gives CDR1 MDHEN, CDR2 SYDVKM. Between the trimmed V and J ends, which lost 5 bases and 8 bases, there was a span of 15 bases. CDR3 length: 13 residues. For the CDR3, the DNA is TGTGCCAGCAGTGTAATTAGTCCCATGGAAGCTTTCTTT. It codes for CASSVISPMEAFF.

The chain carries TRBV5-1 and TRBJ2-6; TRBD2 aligns across 12 bases. The V and J ends lost 6 bases and 1 base, in that order; junction bases with no gene match: 5. This CDR3 comprises 17 residues. Germline lookup yields CDR1 SGHRS and CDR2 YFSETQ. The CDR3 loop reads CASMEGTSGSGANVLTF. CDR3 bases: TGCGCCAGCATGGAGGGGACTAGCGGGTCTGGGGCCAACGTCCTGACTTTC.

The rearrangement joins TRBV15 to TRBJ2-5, with a tentative D call TRBD2 (5 bases). Germline-derived CDR1 and CDR2 are LNHNV and YYDKDF (reference sequence). The CDR3 is 13 amino acids. Trimming cost V 2 bases and J 5 bases, with 9 bases left between them. CDR3 nucleotides: TGTGCCACCAGCAGACCCCCGGGGGAGACCCAGTACTTC. This sequence encodes CATSRPPGETQYF.

V usage is TRBV28 and J usage is TRBJ1-2; the D is unclear. V was cut by 5 bases and J by 2 bases, with 3 bases left in between. The CDR3 sequence is 11 residues long. CDR1 is MDHEN and CDR2 is SYDVKM in the germline V gene. The CDR3 nucleotides are TGTGCCAGCAGTGTAAACTATGGCTACACCTTC. This translates into CASSVNYGYTF.

Only a few counts were recorded for this clone. The V gene is TRBV19, the J gene TRBJ1-6; a possible D gene is TRBD1 (5 bases). The germline V gene has CDR1 LNHDA and CDR2 SQIVND (reference sequence). This CDR3 is 18 amino acids long. Trimming removed 3 bases from V and 7 bases from J, with 22 bases in between. The CDR3 coding sequence is TGTGCCAGTAGTATCCAAAATTCCGAGACAGCCTCAAATTCACCCCTCCACTTT. It encodes CASSIQNSETASNSPLHF.

The chain carries TRBV7-2 and TRBJ2-7, with TRBD2 identical over 11 bases. This CDR3 spans 17 amino acids. Germline CDR1 is SGHTA and CDR2 is FQGNSA. V trimming: 1 base; J trimming: 3 bases; junction bases outside the gene matches: 8. CDR3 region: CASSLEASGRFVYEQYF. The DNA of the CDR3 is TGTGCCAGCAGCTTAGAGGCTAGCGGGAGGTTCGTCTACGAGCAGTACTTC.

As for this clone: One end of the junction fails to match germline, which may point to a read error. This chain links TRBV19 with TRBJ1-1; 10 bases line up with TRBD1. The germline V gene has CDR1 LNHDA and CDR2 SQIVND (reference sequence). The CDR3 runs 15 residues. The CDR3 loop reads CAGSTPRTGGAEAFF. CDR3 nucleotide sequence: TGTGCCGGTAGTACTCCTAGGACAGGGGGGGCTGAAGCTTTCTTT.

The chain carries TRBV27 and TRBJ1-2; a weak D match, TRBD1 (6 bases). V lost 0 bases and J lost 4, with 18 bases in between. From germline, CDR1 is MNHEY and CDR2 SMNVEV (reference sequence). The CDR3 totals 17 residues. CDR3 coding DNA: TGTGCCAGCAGTTTATCGTCAGGGGTAGGATTGAGCTATGGCTACACCTTC. This encodes CASSLSSGVGLSYGYTF.

The chain uses TRBV6-5 and TRBJ2-7; 10 bases match TRBD1. V gave up 5 bases and J gave up 7 bases; unmatched junction bases: 5. The CDR3 is 13 amino acids. Germline CDR1 reads MNHEY; CDR2 reads SVGAGI. The CDR3 coding sequence is TGTGCCAGCAGTCGACAGGGGGCGCCTGAGCAGTACTTC. The encoded protein is CASSRQGAPEQYF.

A word on this clone: The junction and the germline gene differ at one end; a read error may be behind it. The CDR3 reads CASSQVGLAGGSAQGTQYF. The CDR3 nucleotides are TGCGCCAGCAGCCAAGTCGGGCTAGCGGGAGGTTCCGCCCAAGGGACCCAGTACTTC. The chain is built from TRBV4-3 and TRBJ2-5, with 11 bases aligning to TRBD2. Germline assignment: CDR1 LGHNA and CDR2 YSLEER. This CDR3 contains 19 residues.

This rearrangement joins TRBV7-2 to TRBJ1-5; possibly TRBD1 for D (5 bases). The germline gives CDR1 SGHTA, CDR2 FQGNSA. The CDR3 spans 15 residues. V lost 3 bases to trimming and J lost 2 bases, with 11 bases between them. The CDR3 DNA follows: TGTGCCAGCAGCTTCAGGGCTCTGGGCAATCAGCCCCAGCATTTT. Protein product: CASSFRALGNQPQHF. The full variable domain, rest sourced from reference TRBV7-2 and TRBJ1-5, is GAGVSQSPSNKVTEKGKDVELRCDPISGHTALYWYRQSLGQGLEFLIYFQGNSAPDKSGLPSDRFSAERTGGSVSTLTIQRTQQEDSAVYLCASSFRALGNQPQHFGDGTRLSIL.

The V and J genes are TRBV6-5 and TRBJ1-1; no firm D call. The CDR3 has 13 amino acids. Germline CDR1 is MNHEY and CDR2 is SVGAGI. The V end was cut by 0 bases, the J end by 7 bases, with 9 bases between. Written as DNA, the CDR3 is TGTGCCAGCAGTTACTCGCGCCGGGATGAAGCTTTCTTT. It encodes CASSYSRRDEAFF.

The chain joins TRBV5-6 to TRBJ2-5; 7 bases agree with TRBD2. The CDR3 has 14 residues. The ends lost 7 bases at V and 5 bases at J; junction bases unmatched: 11. Germline values: CDR1 SGHDT, CDR2 YYEEEE. CDR3 sequence: CASGAVAGRETQYF. CDR3 DNA: TGTGCCAGCGGGGCGGTAGCGGGCCGGGAGACCCAGTACTTC. Supplemented by reference TRBV5-6 and TRBJ2-5, the full variable domain reads DAGVTQSPTHLIKTRGQQVTLRCSPKSGHDTVSWYQQALGQGPQFIFQYYEEEERQRGNFPDRFSGHQFPNYSSELNVNALLLGDSALYLCASGAVAGRETQYFGPGTRLLVL.